A single sample gave rise to the 18 T cell receptor beta chains below, sequenced in a study of blood T cell repertoires in COVID-19. The assay was immunoSEQ multiplex PCR, and TCRdb's table has in-frame clones only and misses some. The sample yields approximately 280,000 clones, 75% to 95% seen once. Sequences were obtained from peripheral blood. These receptors all stem from a woman aged 30 to 39 with COVID-19, enrolled during active disease.

The rearrangement uses TRBV25-1 and TRBJ2-5; 10 positions match TRBD2. Germline values: CDR1 MGHDK, CDR2 SYGVNS. The V segment lost 5 bases and the J segment 5 bases; nucleotides outside the gene matches: 8. This CDR3 spans 15 amino acids. As DNA, the CDR3 is TGTGCCAGCAGTAGGGTAGCGGGAGGTCCTGAGACCCAGTACTTC. This gives the protein CASSRVAGGPETQYF.

This chain joins TRBV28 and TRBJ2-2, with D tentatively TRBD2 (5 bases). The V end lost 10 bases, the J end lost 4 bases, and 19 bases lay between the germline ends. CDR1 and CDR2 (germline): MDHEN, SYDVKM. The length of the CDR3 is 15 residues. The CDR3 spells CATSTSGFGTGELFF. As DNA, the CDR3 is TGTGCCACCTCCACGTCGGGGTTCGGCACCGGGGAGCTGTTTTTT.

The V gene is TRBV28, the J gene TRBJ1-6; TRBD1 agrees at 9 bases. In germline, CDR1 is MDHEN, CDR2 SYDVKM. CDR3 length: 15 amino acids. V gave up 6 bases and J gave up 5 bases; unmatched junction bases: 5. The CDR3 DNA is TGTGCCAGCAGCCCCCGGACAGGGGATAATTCACCCCTCCACTTT. Encoded protein: CASSPRTGDNSPLHF.

The CDR3 region is CASNSGGLYEQFF. CDR3 in DNA: TGTGCCAGCAATAGCGGGGGACTATATGAGCAGTTCTTC. This chain connects TRBV28 to TRBJ2-1; 9 nucleotides match TRBD2. The CDR3 has 13 residues. Germline V gene sequence: CDR1 MDHEN, CDR2 SYDVKM. Losses at the gene ends were 7 bases for V and 8 bases for J; bases not matched to a gene: 6.

The CDR3 region is CASSLASPGNTIYF. The CDR3 region has the DNA TGTGCCAGCAGCTTAGCATCTCCTGGAAACACCATATATTTT. The J gene is TRBJ1-3, the V gene TRBV7-9; the D is unclear. V shed 0 bases and J shed 2 bases, with 5 bases lying between them. CDR1 and CDR2 (germline): SEHNR, FQNEAQ (reference sequence). There are 14 residues in the CDR3.

In DNA form, the CDR3 reads TGCGCCAGCAGCCAAGATTCGACGGGGATTCTATATGGCTACACCTTC. It translates to CASSQDSTGILYGYTF. The rearrangement links TRBV4-3 to TRBJ1-2; D unclear. This CDR3 is built from 16 residues. Trimming removed 0 bases at V and 5 bases at J, with 16 bases between. CDR1 is LGHNA and CDR2 is YSLEER in the germline V gene.

This clone was found once. The CDR3 region has the DNA TGTGCCAGCAGCTTCCCCAGGGGGCGCCTTTCTGGGGCCAACGTCCTGACTTTC. This codes for CASSFPRGRLSGANVLTF. The genes are TRBV11-3 and TRBJ2-6; TRBD1 matches 8 bases. The J segment lost 1 base and the V segment lost 3 bases, leaving 8 bases of the junction unmatched. CDR1 and CDR2 (germline): SGHNT, YENEEA. This CDR3 contains 18 residues.

CDR3 region: CASSALAGGRSYEQYF. The CDR3 DNA reads TGTGCCAGCAGCGCCCTAGCGGGAGGAAGGTCCTACGAGCAGTACTTC. This chain connects TRBV7-8 to TRBJ2-7, with 11 positions matching TRBD2. Germline trimming cut 5 bases from V and 1 base from J; bases unmatched to any gene: 7. Germline V gene data show CDR1 as SGHVS and CDR2 as FQNEAQ. The CDR3 runs to 16 residues.

The table lists this clone with a few counts. The gene calls are TRBV30 and TRBJ2-6; D might be TRBD2 (6 bases). In germline, CDR1 is GTSNPN, CDR2 SVGIG (reference sequence). Trimming removed 7 bases from V and 1 base from J, with 14 bases in between. This CDR3 spans 15 amino acids. DNA of the CDR3: TGTGCCTCTCATCCCGGGGGATCTGGGGCCAACGTCCTGACTTTC. Translation: CASHPGGSGANVLTF.

The rearrangement joins TRBV9 to TRBJ2-1; the D gene is possibly TRBD2 (5 bases). Germline CDR1 SGDLS, CDR2 YYNGEE. The CDR3 loop spans 15 amino acids. V shed 2 bases and J shed 7 bases, with 16 bases lying between them. The chain's CDR3 is CASSVSVTGVNEQFF. In DNA, the CDR3 is TGTGCCAGCAGCGTTAGCGTTACTGGGGTTAATGAGCAGTTCTTC.

J is TRBJ1-2 and V is TRBV3-1 (or the pseudogene TRBV3-2); D is ambiguous. V was shortened by 0 bases and J by 3 bases, with 8 bases between the two germline ends. This CDR3 contains 14 residues. The germline V gene has CDR1 LGHDT and CDR2 YNNKEL (reference sequence). The CDR3: CASSQDISHYGYTF. CDR3 coding DNA: TGTGCCAGCAGCCAAGATATCAGTCACTATGGCTACACCTTC.

V usage is TRBV10-3 and J usage is TRBJ2-1; TRBD2 matches 8 bases. The CDR3 has 15 residues. The V gene's germline CDR1 is ENHRY and CDR2 SYGVKD. The ends lost 2 bases at V and 9 bases at J; junction bases unmatched: 9. CDR3 region: CAISEEGGGRSEQFF. In DNA form, the CDR3 reads TGTGCCATCAGTGAGGAGGGGGGCGGGAGGAGTGAGCAGTTCTTC.

The genes are TRBV5-1 and TRBJ1-5; the D is unclear. This CDR3 is 14 amino acids long. V lost 0 bases to trimming and J lost 2 bases, with 6 bases between them. Germline assignment: CDR1 SGHRS and CDR2 YFSETQ. CDR3 residues: CASSLDTGNQPQHF. DNA for the CDR3: TGCGCCAGCAGCTTGGATACGGGCAATCAGCCCCAGCATTTT.

The J gene is TRBJ2-2, the V gene TRBV28, with a possible D match to TRBD1 (6 bases). Germline values: CDR1 MDHEN, CDR2 SYDVKM. V lost 3 bases, J lost 8 bases, and 16 bases lay in between. There are 15 residues in the CDR3. The CDR3 sequence: CASSFNRAVNGELFF. DNA for the CDR3: TGTGCCAGCAGTTTCAACAGGGCCGTCAATGGGGAGCTGTTTTTT. The full variable domain, completed using reference TRBV28 and TRBJ2-2, is DVKVTQSSRYLVKRTGEKVFLECVQDMDHENMFWYRQDPGLGLRLIYFSYDVKMKEKGDIPEGYSVSREKKERFSLILESASTNQTSMYLCASSFNRAVNGELFFGEGSRLTVL.

The chain combines TRBV5-4 with TRBJ1-2; 9 nucleotides match TRBD1. After removal of 4 bases from V and 0 bases from J, the junction contained 1 base not matched to a gene. In germline, CDR1 is SGHNT, CDR2 YYREEE (reference sequence). The CDR3 sequence is 14 residues long. CDR3 sequence: CASSRQGANYGYTF. The CDR3, as DNA: TGTGCCAGCAGCCGACAGGGGGCTAACTATGGCTACACCTTC.

The CDR3 here is CASSLALAGGGYEQFF. The CDR3, as DNA: TGTGCCAGCAGCTTAGCACTAGCGGGAGGGGGCTATGAGCAGTTCTTC. The chain joins TRBV7-9 to TRBJ2-1, with TRBD2 identical over 13 bases. Germline V gives CDR1 SEHNR, CDR2 FQNEAQ (reference sequence). The V segment lost 0 bases and the J segment 8 bases; nucleotides outside the gene matches: 4. CDR3 length equals 16 residues.

The genes are TRBV9 and TRBJ1-1; D unresolved. Germline V CDR1 and CDR2: SGDLS, YYNGEE. The V gene lost 0 bases and the J gene lost 11 bases, with 23 bases spanning the gap. The CDR3 runs to 16 residues. This CDR3 reads CASSVAPSGEPSGAFF. For the CDR3, the DNA is TGTGCCAGCAGCGTAGCGCCATCGGGCGAACCCTCGGGGGCTTTCTTT.

CDR3 amino acids: CASSTGGCTEAFF. The DNA of the CDR3 is TGTGCCAGCTCAACAGGTGGGTGCACTGAAGCTTTCTTT. This chain uses TRBV6-5 with TRBJ1-1; a weak D match, TRBD1 (5 bases). Germline V gene sequence: CDR1 MNHEY, CDR2 SVGAGI. The CDR3 is made up of 13 amino acids. V gave up 8 bases and J gave up 4 bases, with 14 bases separating them.